Described below is a single TCR beta chain sequence and its context. Its antigen is unknown. The sample originates from a study of cytomegalovirus exposure and HLA in healthy donors. Study-wide results and limits: Analysis performed later showed TCR beta chains linked to HLA being more clonally expanded than equally common others.

The CDR3 has 13 amino acids. V lost 2 bases and J 3 bases, leaving 8 bases between the germline ends. Germline V gene lookup returns CDR1 SQVTM and CDR2 ANQGSEA. In the PCR, 60 Vbeta and 13 Jbeta primers were used. TCRdb keeps only in-frame clones here, not all; method: immunoSEQ multiplex PCR. The sample contains about 160,000 clones, 70% to 90% of which appear only once. The sample consisted of PBMCs. V usage is TRBV29-1 and J usage is TRBJ1-5; D not resolved. This receptor was identified in a woman aged 25 to 39 in good health and CMV-seronegative. CDR3 sequence reads: CSVEIEVNQPQHF. The CDR3 region has the DNA TGCAGCGTTGAAATTGAGGTCAATCAGCCCCAGCATTTT. Full variable domain (outside the CDR3, taken from reference TRBV29-1 and TRBJ1-5): SAVISQKPSRDICQRGTSLTIQCQVDSQVTMMFWYRQQPGQSLTLIATANQGSEATYESGFVIDKFPISRPNLTFSTLTVSNMSPEDSSIYLCSVEIEVNQPQHFGDGTRLSIL.